The present T cell receptor beta chain was sequenced within a study of graft-versus-host responses after intestinal transplantation. The wider study: Recipients were given multivisceral, liver-intestinal, or isolated intestinal transplants. Uniformly, recipients were administered anti-thymocyte globulin induction with subsequent tacrolimus and steroids for 2 to 3 years. General study findings and limits: Allografts of patients with graft-donor T cell macrochimerism showed high graft-versus-host to host-versus-graft clone ratios. Early after transplant, HvG clones declined as circulating GvH clones peaked.

This table comes from immunoSEQ multiplex PCR, and its TCRdb copy is limited to in-frame clones, with some not included. The data contain about 130,000 clones, about 92% of them singletons. CDR1 and CDR2 from the germline V gene are MNHNS and SASEGT. V lost 1 base and J lost 0, with 6 bases in between. This CDR3 comprises 14 residues. Details on this clone: What it binds is not known.

The sequencing used unstimulated CD4+ T cells sorted from spleen or lymph node cells, collected before intestinal transplant. V is TRBV6-1 and J is TRBJ1-1; D gene ambiguous. The receptor was isolated from a human donor who received an intestinal transplant. CDR3 residues: CASSEGRMNTEAFF. The CDR3 DNA is TGTGCCAGCAGTGAAGGGAGAATGAACACTGAAGCTTTCTTT.